The 12 T cell receptor beta chains given below trace back to one sample, sequenced in a study of OX40 agonist ivuxolimab in advanced cancers. Assay used: immunoSEQ multiplex PCR; TCRdb lists only in-frame clones, some missing. This sample has tens of thousands of clones; just under 95% occur once, and the top ten carry 0.65%. The material sequenced was CD4+ or CD8+ T cells sorted from blood, taken in a trial of the OX40 agonist ivuxolimab. The source of these receptors is an adult with an advanced solid tumor such as melanoma, head and neck, liver or kidney cancer.

The V call is TRBV2, the J call TRBJ2-7, with 13 nucleotides matching TRBD2. V shed 3 bases and J 7 bases; nucleotides not matched to a gene: 12. This CDR3 is built from 17 residues. In germline, CDR1 is SNHLY, CDR2 FYNNEI. As DNA, the CDR3 is TGTGCCAGCAGTGACCAGACTAGCGGGGGGACTATAAGGGAGCAGTACTTC. It encodes CASSDQTSGGTIREQYF. The full variable domain, in which reference TRBV2 and TRBJ2-7 provide the parts outside the CDR3, is EPEVTQTPSHQVTQMGQEVILRCVPISNHLYFYWYRQILGQKVEFLVSFYNNEISEKSEIFDDQFSVERPDGSNFTLKIRSTKLEDSAMYFCASSDQTSGGTIREQYFGPGTRLTVT.

This clone was picked up one time. The chain is built from TRBV28 and TRBJ2-3; no definite D call. In germline, CDR1 is MDHEN, CDR2 SYDVKM. Trimming removed 8 bases at V and 1 base at J, with 4 bases between. This CDR3 spans 11 amino acids. CDR3 residues: CASPGTDTQYF. CDR3 nucleotide sequence: TGTGCCAGCCCCGGCACAGATACGCAGTATTTT.

The chain combines TRBV5-8 with TRBJ2-7; D is possibly TRBD1 or TRBD2 (5 bases each). Per germline, CDR1 SGHTS and CDR2 YDEGEE. V lost 0 bases to trimming and J lost 5 bases, with 15 bases between them. The CDR3 totals 15 residues. Here the CDR3 reads CASSLVGTPIHEQYF. Written as DNA, the CDR3 is TGTGCCAGCAGCTTGGTTGGGACCCCGATCCACGAGCAGTACTTC.

The rearrangement links TRBV30 to TRBJ1-3, with TRBD1 matching 10 bases. CDR3 size: 17 residues. Germline CDR1 GTSNPN, CDR2 SVGIG (reference sequence). V shed 3 bases and J 3 bases; nucleotides not matched to a gene: 11. The CDR3 protein is CAWRGLTGTGDGNTIYF. The CDR3 coding sequence is TGTGCCTGGAGGGGACTTACGGGGACAGGGGATGGAAACACCATATATTTT.

The rearrangement joins TRBV6-1 to TRBJ1-4; 9 bases are a match to TRBD1. CDR1 is MNHNS and CDR2 is SASEGT in the germline V gene. The ends lost 7 bases at V and 8 bases at J; junction bases unmatched: 11. The CDR3 contains 15 residues. The CDR3 is CASTTQGAQIEKLFF. The CDR3 DNA sequence: TGTGCCAGCACCACACAGGGGGCGCAGATAGAAAAACTGTTTTTT.

This sequence joins TRBV6-5 and TRBJ1-1; 7 bases match TRBD1. The CDR3 is 12 amino acids. Germline V gene sequence: CDR1 MNHEY, CDR2 SVGAGI. V trimming: 10 bases; J trimming: 5 bases; junction bases outside the gene matches: 7. CDR3 region: CATSQGLTEAFF. In nucleotides, the CDR3 is TGTGCCACCTCACAGGGGTTAACTGAAGCTTTCTTT.

This chain links TRBV12-5 with TRBJ2-2; D gene unclear. Germline values: CDR1 LGHNT, CDR2 FRNRAP. Trimming cost V 6 bases and J 5 bases, with 4 bases left between them. There are 11 residues in the CDR3. The CDR3 bases are TGTGCTAGTGGCCGGACCGGGGAGCTGTTTTTT. It translates to CASGRTGELFF.

The rearrangement uses TRBV6-1 and TRBJ2-2; 8 positions match TRBD1. The germline gives CDR1 MNHNS, CDR2 SASEGT. V trimming: 6 bases; J trimming: 4 bases; junction bases outside the gene matches: 7. This CDR3 has 15 residues. The CDR3 is CASRLGQGITGELFF. The CDR3 DNA sequence: TGTGCCAGCAGGTTAGGACAGGGTATCACCGGGGAGCTGTTTTTT.

This chain joins TRBV29-1 and TRBJ2-5; 10 nucleotides align to TRBD1. This CDR3 contains 14 residues. Per germline, CDR1 SQVTM and CDR2 ANQGSEA. J lost 5 bases, V lost 4 bases, and 7 bases had no gene match. The DNA for the CDR3 is TGCAGCGTTGGGATGGGACAGGGGATGGAGACCCAGTACTTC. Encoded protein: CSVGMGQGMETQYF.

This clone was picked up one time. This chain links TRBV27 with TRBJ2-2, with a weak D call TRBD2 (6 bases). V lost 8 bases to trimming and J lost 0 bases, with 7 bases between them. The CDR3 is 13 amino acids. CDR1 and CDR2 from the germline V gene are MNHEY and SMNVEV (reference sequence). CDR3 residues: CASWGANTGELFF. The CDR3 DNA sequence: TGTGCCAGCTGGGGGGCGAACACCGGGGAGCTGTTTTTT.

Note on this clone: As the CDR3 is not closed by the conserved phenylalanine or tryptophan, this likely results from a read error. This chain connects TRBV18 to TRBJ2-3; 7 bases are shared with TRBD2. This CDR3 comprises 15 residues. Germline assignment: CDR1 KGHSH and CDR2 LQKENI. The CDR3 nucleotides are TGTGCCAGCTCCCCACTGGCGGGGGGCACAGATACGCAGTATTCT. Protein sequence: CASSPLAGGTDTQYS.

This clone was seen just once. The chain recombines TRBV5-4 with TRBJ2-1; the D gene is possibly TRBD1 (7 bases). Germline V gene data show CDR1 as SGHNT and CDR2 as YYREEE (reference sequence). CDR3 length: 16 residues. V was pared by 4 bases and J by 6 bases, with 20 bases between. The CDR3 loop is CASSGGGRGWINEQFF. The CDR3 DNA reads TGTGCCAGCAGCGGAGGGGGCCGCGGGTGGATCAATGAGCAGTTCTTC.